The next 16 T cell receptor beta chains were all read from a single sample in a study of T cells in Graves' hyperthyroidism and ophthalmopathy. RNA transcripts served as the template for amplifying TCR beta CDR3 regions. HTBI primers drove first-round RT-PCR of the TCR CDR3. One entry per CDR3 protein, called by TCRdb with MiXCR from the multiplex PCR reads. The table has under 250,000 distinct CDR3 sequences, about 24% seen once. Sequencing was done on a sample of blood. All receptors come from a woman aged 40-49 years with Graves' ophthalmopathy.

This clonotype was seen many times. J is TRBJ2-7 and V is TRBV5-1, with 11 bases identical to TRBD1. This CDR3 spans 14 amino acids. Trimming at V came to 4 bases and at J to 7 bases, leaving 7 bases not matched to a gene. Germline V gene sequence: CDR1 SGHRS, CDR2 YFSETQ. The CDR3 protein is CASSLGQGAREQYF. Here the CDR3 DNA reads TGCGCCAGCAGCCTAGGACAGGGGGCGAGGGAGCAGTACTTC.

This clonotype was detected a few times. The gene calls are TRBV3-1 and TRBJ1-5; D is undetermined. Germline lookup yields CDR1 LGHDT and CDR2 YNNKEL (reference sequence). The CDR3 is 13 residues long. V dropped 2 bases and J dropped 3 bases, with 5 bases sitting between them. The CDR3 region is CASSQSSNQPQHF. The DNA for the CDR3 is TGTGCCAGCAGCCAAAGTTCCAATCAGCCCCAGCATTTT.

This clonotype came up many times. V usage is TRBV7-2 and J usage is TRBJ2-7; possible D gene TRBD2, 6 bases. The CDR3 length is 13 residues. CDR1 is SGHTA and CDR2 is FQGNSA in the germline V gene. Trimming removed 2 bases from V and 4 bases from J, with 9 bases in between. The CDR3 nucleotides read TGTGCCAGCAGCTTACTGCGGGGATACGAGCAGTACTTC. As protein: CASSLLRGYEQYF.

This clonotype came up a few times. The gene calls are TRBV11-1 and TRBJ2-7, with 12 bases fitting TRBD2. The V and J ends lost 0 bases and 4 bases, in that order; junction bases with no gene match: 4. Germline V CDR1 and CDR2: SGHAT, FQDESV (reference sequence). This CDR3 comprises 16 residues. DNA for the CDR3: TGTGCCAGCAGCTTAGCGTCTAGCGGGAGGGCTTACGAGCAGTACTTC. Its protein is CASSLASSGRAYEQYF. Looking up the rest from reference TRBV11-1 and TRBJ2-7 gives the full variable domain: EAEVAQSPRYKITEKSQAVAFWCDPISGHATLYWYRQILGQGPELLVQFQDESVVDDSQLPKDRFSAERLKGVDSTLKIQPAELGDSAMYLCASSLASSGRAYEQYFGPGTRLTVT.

This clonotype was observed many times. The chain recombines TRBV20-1 with TRBJ2-7; 7 bases map to TRBD2. V lost 3 bases and J lost 4; bases outside the gene matches: 12. This CDR3 is 15 amino acids long. The germline V gene has CDR1 DFQATT and CDR2 SNEGSKA (reference sequence). The CDR3 DNA follows: TGCAGTGCTAGTCCCTTTGAAGGTAGCGGGTACGAGCAGTACTTC. The encoded protein is CSASPFEGSGYEQYF.

On this clonotype itself: The germline gene is not matched at one end of the junction; a read error may be the cause. V is TRBV6-2 or TRBV6-3 and J is TRBJ2-7; the D is unclear. Looked up from germline, CDR1 is MNHEY and CDR2 is SVGEGT. This CDR3 comprises 13 residues. The CDR3 reads CASSFSGSYEQCF. For the CDR3, the DNA is TGTGCCAGCAGTTTCTCAGGTTCCTACGAGCAGTGCTTC.

There are many counts of this clonotype. The V gene is TRBV15, the J gene TRBJ2-3, with D tentatively TRBD2 (6 bases). Trimming pared 0 bases from V and 1 base from J, leaving 8 bases between. Germline CDR1 and CDR2: LNHNV and YYDKDF (reference sequence). This CDR3 is 15 amino acids long. The chain's CDR3 is CATSREGLRTDTQYF. Here the CDR3 DNA reads TGTGCCACCAGCAGAGAGGGACTCCGCACAGATACGCAGTATTTT.

This clonotype showed up many times. This chain links TRBV5-1 with TRBJ1-2; possible D gene TRBD1, 6 bases. The CDR3 consists of 16 residues. CDR1 SGHRS and CDR2 YFSETQ come from the germline V gene. V gave up 0 bases and J gave up 4 bases, with 16 bases separating them. The CDR3 sequence: CASSLGQTGHRYGYTF. For the CDR3, the DNA is TGCGCCAGCAGCTTGGGACAAACGGGACACCGCTATGGCTACACCTTC.

The chain uses TRBV28 and TRBJ1-5; 12 bases are a match to TRBD1. This CDR3 has 15 residues. From germline, CDR1 is MDHEN and CDR2 SYDVKM. After removal of 6 bases from V and 6 bases from J, the junction contained 6 bases not matched to a gene. The DNA of the CDR3 is TGTGCCAGCAGACCGGGGACAGGGGGCCGTCAGCCCCAGCATTTT. This gives the protein CASRPGTGGRQPQHF.

The genes are TRBV19 and TRBJ2-5; D is perhaps TRBD1 (5 bases). This CDR3 has 15 residues. Germline CDR1 is LNHDA and CDR2 is SQIVND (reference sequence). Trimming removed 1 base from V and 4 bases from J, with 13 bases in between. The CDR3 protein is CASSIVNRIGETQYF. CDR3 DNA: TGTGCCAGTAGTATAGTTAACAGGATAGGAGAGACCCAGTACTTC.

Comment on this clonotype: Relative to the germline gene, one junction end is altered; a read error may explain this. The chain carries TRBV28 and TRBJ1-1, with D unclear. This CDR3 is 13 amino acids long. Germline loops: CDR1 MDHEN, CDR2 SYDVKM. CDR3 region: CASDRRVNTGASF. The CDR3, as DNA: TGTGCCAGCGATCGTAGGGTGAACACTGGAGCTTCCTTT.

The chain is built from TRBV10-3 and TRBJ2-7, with 8 bases identical to TRBD2. Germline CDR1 is ENHRY and CDR2 is SYGVKD. This CDR3 region has 14 residues. V shed 4 bases and J 5 bases; nucleotides not matched to a gene: 7. This CDR3 reads CAISGERESDEQYF. CDR3 DNA: TGTGCCATCAGTGGAGAGCGGGAGTCTGACGAGCAGTACTTC.

This chain uses TRBV20-1 with TRBJ2-5; tentative D call: TRBD1 (6 bases). Per germline, CDR1 DFQATT and CDR2 SNEGSKA (reference sequence). The V end was cut by 5 bases, the J end by 3 bases, with 16 bases between. CDR3 length: 14 amino acids. CDR3 residues: CSAFSGAGKETQYF. The CDR3 nucleotides read TGCAGTGCTTTCTCAGGGGCCGGGAAAGAGACCCAGTACTTC.

V usage is TRBV6-4 and J usage is TRBJ2-7; D remains ambiguous. Germline lookup yields CDR1 MRHNA and CDR2 SNTAGT. The CDR3 consists of 14 residues. The V and J ends lost 0 bases and 4 bases respectively, with 10 bases between them. The DNA of the CDR3 is TGTGCCAGCAGTGACTCAGAGCTTTTGTACGAGCAGTACTTC. Translation gives CASSDSELLYEQYF.

This clonotype was seen at least ten times. The chain is built from TRBV28 and TRBJ2-5, with a possible D match to TRBD1 (5 bases). V dropped 2 bases and J dropped 4 bases, with 5 bases sitting between them. The CDR3 has 12 amino acids. CDR1 and CDR2 from the germline V gene are MDHEN and SYDVKM. CDR3 coding DNA: TGTGCCAGCAGTTTACAGGGAGAGACCCAGTACTTC. Residues: CASSLQGETQYF.

This clonotype was found many times. The chain employs TRBV11-1 and TRBJ1-1; D not resolved. The germline V and J ends were trimmed by 4 bases and 0 bases, with 21 bases remaining between them. The CDR3 is made up of 18 amino acids. CDR1 SGHAT and CDR2 FQDESV come from the germline V gene (reference sequence). The CDR3 coding sequence is TGTGCCAGCAGCTCCACCCTGTCAGACGGACGCATGAACACTGAAGCTTTCTTT. Amino acid sequence: CASSSTLSDGRMNTEAFF.